The text below deals with one T cell receptor beta chain. Antigen: not known. One junction end does not reproduce the germline sequence, and a read error may be involved. CDR1 is SEHNR, CDR2 FQNEAQ, per germline (reference sequence). CDR3 length: 15 residues. This entry comes from a study of cytomegalovirus exposure and HLA in healthy donors. For the study at large: Counted in an early data release were approximately 85 million unique TCRs from HLA-typed donors.

Study-wide findings and caveats: Information on immune exposure was restricted to one variable (CMV serostatus). Among TCR beta chains, those listed as cytomegalovirus-associated numbered some 170. The analysis excluded some indistinguishable V segments, including TRBV6-2 and TRBV6-3.

The PCR was carried out with 60 Vbeta primers and 13 Jbeta primers. Sequencing used immunoSEQ multiplex PCR; TCRdb keeps in-frame clones, though not all of them. The sample yields about 220,000 clones, approximately 82% seen once. The source material was PBMCs. The receptor comes from a man younger than 35 in good health and CMV-seronegative. The V and J genes are TRBV7-9 and TRBJ2-7, with 10 bases identical to TRBD2. CDR3 loop: CSSSGRTSGSYEQYF. In DNA, the CDR3 is TGTTCCAGCAGCGGCCGGACTAGCGGATCCTACGAGCAGTACTTC.